Listed here are 26 T cell receptor beta chains from one sample, sequenced in a study of cytomegalovirus exposure and HLA in healthy donors. The PCR had 60 Vbeta and 13 Jbeta primers. Clones were sequenced by immunoSEQ multiplex PCR, and TCRdb holds only the in-frame ones, with some missing. The sample carries some 150,000 clones, 80% recorded once. Sequenced material: PBMCs. The source is a man aged 18 to 30 in good health and CMV-seropositive.

The chain joins TRBV19 to TRBJ2-5; 10 nucleotides align to TRBD2. The J call may be faulty, since TRBJ2-7 better matches the DNA end. Germline V gene sequence: CDR1 LNHDA, CDR2 SQIVND (reference sequence). The CDR3 runs to 14 residues. CDR3 sequence reads: CASSMASGGYEQYF. Written as DNA, the CDR3 is TGTGCCAGTAGTATGGCTAGCGGGGGCTACGAGCAGTACTTC.

The J gene is TRBJ1-2, the V gene TRBV7-6; 10 nucleotides agree with TRBD1. Germline-derived CDR1 and CDR2 are SGHVS and FNYEAQ. The CDR3 sequence is 15 residues long. J was trimmed by 4 bases and V by 5 bases; bases with no gene match: 7. The CDR3 nucleotides read TGTGCCAGCAGCCCCTGGACAGGGGGAGGCTATGGCTACACCTTC. Translated, it gives CASSPWTGGGYGYTF.

This chain uses TRBV5-1 with TRBJ1-2; TRBD1 matches at 8 bases. CDR3 length: 15 amino acids. J lost 6 bases, V lost 2 bases, and 9 bases had no gene match. CDR1 and CDR2 (germline): SGHRS, YFSETQ. CDR3 nucleotides: TGCGCCAGCAGCTTAAACCTCGGACAGGGAAATGGCTACACCTTC. It encodes CASSLNLGQGNGYTF.

The V and J genes are TRBV12-5 and TRBJ1-2, with D hard to call. CDR3 length equals 15 residues. Germline V gene lookup returns CDR1 LGHNT and CDR2 FRNRAP. Between the trimmed V and J ends, which lost 0 bases and 8 bases, there was a span of 16 bases. For the CDR3, the DNA is TGTGCTAGTGGTTTGGTACCTTCCTCATTGGAGGGCTACACCTTC. The encoded protein is CASGLVPSSLEGYTF. Complete variable domain (other parts from reference TRBV12-5 and TRBJ1-2): DARVTQTPRHKVTEMGQEVTMRCQPILGHNTVFWYRQTMMQGLELLAYFRNRAPLDDSGMPKDRFSAEMPDATLATLKIQPSEPRDSAVYFCASGLVPSSLEGYTFGSGTRLTVV.

The chain joins TRBV5-1 to TRBJ2-3, with TRBD2 identical over 11 bases. After removal of 1 base from V and 0 bases from J, the junction contained 7 bases not matched to a gene. Germline loops: CDR1 SGHRS, CDR2 YFSETQ. The CDR3 runs to 18 residues. CDR3 loop: CASSLRTSGSTSTDTQYF. CDR3 nucleotide sequence: TGCGCCAGCAGCTTGAGGACTAGCGGGTCCACTAGCACAGATACGCAGTATTTT. Filled out from reference TRBV5-1 and TRBJ2-3, the complete variable domain reads KAGVTQTPRYLIKTRGQQVTLSCSPISGHRSVSWYQQTPGQGLQFLFEYFSETQRNKGNFPGRFSGRQFSNSRSEMNVSTLELGDSALYLCASSLRTSGSTSTDTQYFGPGTRLTVL.

The chain combines TRBV7-9 with TRBJ1-4; 7 bases are shared with TRBD1. The V and J ends lost 5 bases and 1 base, in that order; junction bases with no gene match: 4. The CDR3 is made up of 15 amino acids. CDR1 SEHNR and CDR2 FQNEAQ come from the germline V gene (reference sequence). CDR3 nucleotide sequence: TGTGCCAGCAGCCCTCGGACAGGAACTAATGAAAAACTGTTTTTT. It specifies CASSPRTGTNEKLFF. The variable domain in full, with the rest retrieved from reference TRBV7-9 and TRBJ1-4, is DTGVSQNPRHKITKRGQNVTFRCDPISEHNRLYWYRQTLGQGPEFLTYFQNEAQLEKSRLLSDRFSAERPKGSFSTLEIQRTEQGDSAMYLCASSPRTGTNEKLFFGSGTQLSVL.

V gene TRBV7-6 combines with J gene TRBJ2-3, with 10 bases aligning to TRBD2. The CDR3 has 16 amino acids. Germline lookup yields CDR1 SGHVS and CDR2 FNYEAQ. V dropped 1 base and J dropped 2; count of bases not matched to a gene: 3. For the CDR3, the DNA is TGTGCCAGCAGCTTAGTTCTAGCGGGAGTCACAGATACGCAGTATTTT. Translation: CASSLVLAGVTDTQYF.

The chain uses TRBV7-2 and TRBJ1-5, with a possible D match to TRBD1 (5 bases). Per the germline V gene, CDR1 is SGHTA and CDR2 is FQGNSA. The V end lost 0 bases, the J end lost 5 bases, and 14 bases lay between the germline ends. This CDR3 has 16 amino acids. CDR3 DNA: TGTGCCAGCAGCTTAGCAGCCAGGGCCACGGATCAGCCCCAGCATTTT. Translating it yields CASSLAARATDQPQHF.

The chain combines TRBV27 with TRBJ1-2; 9 bases are a match to TRBD1. CDR1 is MNHEY, CDR2 SMNVEV, per germline (reference sequence). The junction had 6 bases not matched to a gene; V was cut back by 3 bases and J by 4 bases. This CDR3 has 15 amino acids. In nucleotides, the CDR3 is TGTGCCAGCAGTTTTACGGGACAGGGCCCCTATGGCTACACCTTC. This encodes CASSFTGQGPYGYTF.

CDR3 protein: CASSGGTGWSEQYF. The CDR3, as DNA: TGTGCCAGCAGCGGCGGGACAGGATGGTCCGAGCAGTACTTC. The genes are TRBV9 and TRBJ2-7, with TRBD1 matching over 8 bases. Per germline, CDR1 SGDLS and CDR2 YYNGEE. With V trimmed by 3 bases and J by 6 bases, 8 bases remained unmatched. The CDR3 extends over 14 amino acids. Together with reference TRBV9 and TRBJ2-7, the CDR3 gives the full variable domain: DSGVTQTPKHLITATGQRVTLRCSPRSGDLSVYWYQQSLDQGLQFLIQYYNGEERAKGNILERFSAQQFPDLHSELNLSSLELGDSALYFCASSGGTGWSEQYFGPGTRLTVT.

The chain recombines TRBV19 with TRBJ2-7; TRBD1 agrees at 10 bases. V lost 7 bases to trimming and J lost 5 bases; unmatched junction nucleotides: 11. This CDR3 is built from 15 residues. CDR1 and CDR2 (germline): LNHDA, SQIVND (reference sequence). The chain's CDR3 is CASTSNRDRGDEQYF. For the CDR3, the DNA is TGTGCCAGTACCAGCAACCGGGACAGGGGCGACGAGCAGTACTTC. Full variable domain (remainder filled in from reference TRBV19 and TRBJ2-7): DGGITQSPKYLFRKEGQNVTLSCEQNLNHDAMYWYRQDPGQGLRLIYYSQIVNDFQKGDIAEGYSVSREKKESFPLTVTSAQKNPTAFYLCASTSNRDRGDEQYFGPGTRLTVT.

This chain uses TRBV4-3 with TRBJ1-3; 8 bases align to TRBD1. V lost 2 bases, J lost 9 bases, and 12 bases stayed unmatched. The CDR3 runs 16 residues. From germline, CDR1 is LGHNA and CDR2 YSLEER. CDR3 protein: CASSQRPGQGGITIYF. The DNA for the CDR3 is TGCGCCAGCAGCCAACGACCTGGACAGGGAGGTATCACCATATATTTT.

V and J are TRBV4-2 and TRBJ1-1; D gene ambiguous. Trimming stripped 0 bases from V and 1 base from J, with 12 bases between. The CDR3 loop spans 16 amino acids. CDR1 and CDR2 from the germline V gene are LGHNA and YNFKEQ. This CDR3 is CASSQEALRGNTEAFF. CDR3 DNA: TGTGCCAGCAGCCAAGAAGCTCTCCGGGGGAACACTGAAGCTTTCTTT.

In this sample, this clone turned up a few times. For the CDR3, the DNA is TGTGCCAGCAGTAAAACAGGAACCGGGGAGCTGTTTTTT. Its protein is CASSKTGTGELFF. The rearrangement joins TRBV25-1 to TRBJ2-2, with D perhaps matching TRBD1 (5 bases). Germline CDR1 is MGHDK and CDR2 is SYGVNS. This CDR3 is 13 amino acids long. Trimming pared 5 bases from V and 5 bases from J, leaving 9 bases between.

V and J are TRBV4-2 and TRBJ2-4; unclear D gene. This CDR3 spans 16 amino acids. Trimming took 1 base from V and 0 from J, leaving 10 bases between them. Germline CDR1 reads LGHNA; CDR2 reads YNFKEQ. The CDR3 DNA follows: TGTGCCAGCAGCCAAGGCCCAGGCTTAGCCAAAAACATTCAGTACTTC. This translates into CASSQGPGLAKNIQYF.

This clone was recorded once. This chain joins TRBV18 and TRBJ2-2; TRBD2 matches at 9 bases. Looked up from germline, CDR1 is KGHSH and CDR2 is LQKENI. After removal of 2 bases from V and 10 bases from J, the junction contained 11 bases not matched to a gene. The length of the CDR3 is 16 residues. This chain's CDR3 is CASSPVRREGFVELFF. The CDR3 nucleotides are TGTGCCAGCTCACCAGTCCGGCGGGAGGGGTTTGTGGAGCTGTTTTTT.

This clone came up a few times. The chain couples TRBV7-2 to TRBJ2-2; a possible D gene is TRBD2 (5 bases). There are 15 residues in the CDR3. The V gene's germline CDR1 is SGHTA and CDR2 FQGNSA. V was trimmed by 5 bases and J by 6 bases, leaving 16 bases between them. In DNA, the CDR3 is TGTGCCAGCAGCCCGGTCGTGTTCGGGGCCGGGGAGCTGTTTTTT. This gives the protein CASSPVVFGAGELFF.

J is TRBJ1-2 and V is TRBV5-1; 7 bases fit TRBD1. Germline CDR1 SGHRS, CDR2 YFSETQ. The CDR3 is 15 residues long. With 2 bases clipped from V and 10 bases from J, the junction kept 14 bases outside the gene matches. DNA of the CDR3: TGCGCCAGCAGCTTAGGGGCCAGGGACAGTTCGGACTACACCTTC. Its protein product is CASSLGARDSSDYTF. Full variable domain (rest looked up from reference TRBV5-1 and TRBJ1-2): KAGVTQTPRYLIKTRGQQVTLSCSPISGHRSVSWYQQTPGQGLQFLFEYFSETQRNKGNFPGRFSGRQFSNSRSEMNVSTLELGDSALYLCASSLGARDSSDYTFGSGTRLTVV.

This rearrangement joins TRBV4-2 to TRBJ2-3; TRBD1 aligns across 8 bases. The germline gives CDR1 LGHNA, CDR2 YNFKEQ. Trimming cost V 2 bases and J 6 bases; bases outside gene matches: 7. The CDR3 is 15 amino acids. CDR3 nucleotides: TGTGCCAGCAGCCAACAGACAGGGGTCCTGGATACGCAGTATTTT. This translates into CASSQQTGVLDTQYF.

The CDR3 sequence: CASSPTTGAYSPLHF. In DNA form, the CDR3 reads TGTGCCAGCAGCCCGACGACAGGGGCCTATTCACCCCTCCACTTT. The V and J genes are TRBV5-6 and TRBJ1-6; 8 positions match TRBD1. Trimming cost V 4 bases and J 8 bases; bases outside gene matches: 8. Germline CDR1 SGHDT, CDR2 YYEEEE. The CDR3 is made up of 15 amino acids.

CDR3 region: CASSVGDMTYEQYF. CDR3 DNA sequence: TGTGCCAGCAGCGTAGGGGACATGACCTACGAGCAGTACTTC. The V and J genes are TRBV9 and TRBJ2-7, with a possible D match to TRBD1 (6 bases). Trimming took 0 bases from V and 2 from J, leaving 9 bases between them. The CDR3 length is 14 residues. CDR1 and CDR2 (germline): SGDLS, YYNGEE.

This clone showed up just a few times. The rearrangement uses TRBV5-1 and TRBJ2-3, with D tentatively TRBD2 (6 bases). Germline CDR1 and CDR2: SGHRS and YFSETQ. The CDR3 contains 16 residues. Trimming removed 0 bases at V and 0 bases at J, with 11 bases between. The CDR3 DNA is TGCGCCAGCAGCTTGGGTAGTAGCGGAAGCACAGATACGCAGTATTTT. As protein: CASSLGSSGSTDTQYF.

The chain carries TRBV5-5 and TRBJ1-1; D gene uncertain. The length of the CDR3 is 15 residues. V lost 2 bases, J lost 1 base, and 12 bases lay in between. CDR1 SGHKS and CDR2 YYEKEE come from the germline V gene (reference sequence). CDR3 in amino acids: CASSFDGRTNTEAFF. The CDR3 DNA sequence: TGTGCCAGCAGCTTCGACGGGAGGACGAACACTGAAGCTTTCTTT.

This clone came up once. The gene calls are TRBV27 and TRBJ2-7; TRBD2 agrees at 8 bases. Trimming took 0 bases from V and 4 from J; bases not matched to a gene: 5. The CDR3 extends over 15 amino acids. Germline CDR1 reads MNHEY; CDR2 reads SMNVEV (reference sequence). Written as DNA, the CDR3 is TGTGCCAGCAGTTTATCGACCAGCGGGAGTTACGAGCAGTACTTC. Protein: CASSLSTSGSYEQYF.

This chain joins TRBV7-9 and TRBJ2-1; a possible D gene is TRBD2 (6 bases). The CDR3 consists of 17 residues. CDR1 SEHNR and CDR2 FQNEAQ come from the germline V gene (reference sequence). The ends were cut back, 6 bases at V and 0 bases at J, with 18 bases in the middle. The CDR3 loop reads CASRPPGRGRSYNEQFF. CDR3 in DNA: TGTGCCAGCAGGCCGCCGGGGCGGGGACGCTCCTACAATGAGCAGTTCTTC.

This clone was observed a few times. The rearrangement links TRBV7-6 to TRBJ1-6; 8 bases match TRBD1. The CDR3 extends over 14 amino acids. From germline, CDR1 is SGHVS and CDR2 FNYEAQ. Losses at the gene ends were 6 bases for V and 10 bases for J; bases not matched to a gene: 8. CDR3: CASRSTGVNSPLHF. The CDR3 region has the DNA TGTGCCAGCAGGTCGACAGGGGTTAACTCACCCCTCCACTTT.